This passage covers 2 T cell receptor beta chains from one sample sequenced in a study of human T cells and chemical hapten exposure. Treatment meaning: therapeutic diphenylcyclopropenone sensitization with weekly scalp DPC. It was the library that attached unique molecular identifiers to individual cDNA molecules. In TCRdb, the reads were re-called with MiXCR into one record per CDR3 protein. The sample contains some 4,900 distinct CDR3 sequences, roughly 53% of which appear only once. This material consisted of whole blood, taken before DPC sensitization or 2, 6, or about 24 weeks after (not recorded which). The receptors shown here come from an adult with alopecia areata. Some clones in this sample may be carry-over from other donors' samples. This table probably holds off-target reads from a library built for another chain.

This clonotype was seen only a few times. The J gene is TRBJ2-4, the V gene TRBV2, with a weak D call TRBD2 (5 bases). V was cut by 7 bases and J by 7 bases, with 14 bases left in between. Germline CDR1 is SNHLY and CDR2 is FYNNEI. The CDR3 spans 13 residues. CDR3 sequence: CASNERGRNIQYF. CDR3 DNA: TGTGCCAGCAATGAGAGAGGGCGGAACATTCAGTACTTC.

J is TRBJ2-1 and V is TRBV11-2; 11 positions agree with TRBD2. This CDR3 has 14 residues. The V gene's germline CDR1 is SGHAT and CDR2 FQNNGV. Unmatched junction bases numbered 3, after V lost 4 bases and J lost 7 bases. In DNA form, the CDR3 reads TGTGCCAGCAGCTCTCGGACTAGCGGGAATGAGCAGTTCTTC. It translates to CASSSRTSGNEQFF.